This T cell receptor (beta chain) was obtained from a study of blood T cell repertoires in COVID-19. Study-wide background: The United States, Italy and Spain supplied acute and convalescent COVID-19 samples. In each case, the material was cDNA or gDNA derived from T cells, B-cell-depleted T cells, or PBMCs.

V lost 6 bases and J lost 3, with 6 bases in between. CDR1 MNHEY and CDR2 SVGAGI come from the germline V gene. The length of the CDR3 is 12 residues. Per the original data handling: Nucleated cell number was recorded as an estimate derived from reference gene primer amplification. Only in-frame clones appear in the TCRdb table, and some are missing; sequencing was by immunoSEQ multiplex PCR. The V and J calls and clone size are taken from that table; D and trimming were inferred from the DNA. Of about 210,000 clones listed, roughly 81% are singletons. The genes are TRBV6-5 and TRBJ2-1; no reliable D call. Sequencing used peripheral blood. This sequence was found in a woman aged 45 to 65 with active or convalescent COVID-19. The chain's CDR3 is CASSQNYNEQFF. Here the CDR3 DNA reads TGTGCCAGCAGCCAAAACTACAATGAGCAGTTCTTC.